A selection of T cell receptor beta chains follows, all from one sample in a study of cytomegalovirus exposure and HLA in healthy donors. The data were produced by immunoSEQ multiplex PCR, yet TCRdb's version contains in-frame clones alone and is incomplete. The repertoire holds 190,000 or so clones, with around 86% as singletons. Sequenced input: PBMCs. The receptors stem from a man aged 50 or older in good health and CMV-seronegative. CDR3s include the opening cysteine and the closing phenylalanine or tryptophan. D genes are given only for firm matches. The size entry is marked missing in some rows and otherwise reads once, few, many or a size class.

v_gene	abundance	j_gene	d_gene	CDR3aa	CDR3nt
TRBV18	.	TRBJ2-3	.	CASSPARATDTQYF	TGTGCCAGCTCACCAGCCAGGGCCACAGATACGCAGTATTTT
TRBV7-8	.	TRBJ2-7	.	CASSLDRTYEQYF	TGTGCCAGCAGCTTAGACAGGACCTACGAGCAGTACTTC
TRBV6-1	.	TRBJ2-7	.	CASSGPRVVQYF	TGTGCCAGCAGTGGGCCCCGGGTCGTGCAGTACTTC
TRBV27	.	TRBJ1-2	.	CASSLSITGGFLKSSTF	TGTGCCAGCAGTTTATCAATCACTGGAGGTTTTCTAAAATCGAGCACCTTC
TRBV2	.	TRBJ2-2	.	CASRGTYTGELFF	TGTGCCAGCAGAGGGACATACACCGGGGAGCTGTTTTTT
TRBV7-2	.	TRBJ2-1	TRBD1	CASSSDRGAHHEQFF	TGTGCCAGCAGCTCCGACAGGGGGGCCCATCATGAGCAGTTCTTC
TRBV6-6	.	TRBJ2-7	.	CASRVPGHYEQYF	TGTGCCAGCAGAGTACCCGGACACTACGAGCAGTACTTC
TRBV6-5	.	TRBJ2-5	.	CASTARQGETQYF	TGTGCCAGCACGGCAAGGCAGGGGGAGACCCAGTACTTC
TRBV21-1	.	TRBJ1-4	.	CASSKGERPGQPSAVALEKLFF	TGTGCCAGCAGCAAAGGGGAACGCCCGGGACAGCCTTCTGCCGTCGCCTTGGAAAAACTGTTTTTT
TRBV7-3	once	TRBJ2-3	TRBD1	CASSARGTDTQYF	TGTGCCAGCAGCGCCAGGGGGACAGATACGCAGTATTTT
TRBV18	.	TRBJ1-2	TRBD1	CASSPTGFDGYTF	TGTGCCAGCTCACCGACAGGGTTTGATGGCTACACCTTC
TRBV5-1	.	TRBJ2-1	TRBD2	CASSLSLAGGAGGEQFF	TGCGCCAGCAGCTTATCGTTAGCGGGAGGCGCGGGGGGTGAGCAGTTCTTC
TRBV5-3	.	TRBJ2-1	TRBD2	CARSRLAGVGHADEQFF	TGTGCCAGAAGCCGTCTAGCGGGGGTAGGTCACGCGGATGAGCAGTTCTTC
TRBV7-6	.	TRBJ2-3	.	CASSLQSTDTQYF	TGTGCCAGCAGCCTACAGAGCACAGATACGCAGTATTTT
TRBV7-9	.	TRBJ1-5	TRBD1	CASSQGEVQPQHF	TGTGCCAGTTCCCAGGGGGAGGTTCAGCCCCAGCATTTT
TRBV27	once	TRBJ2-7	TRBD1	CASSFDRGYEQYF	TGTGCCAGCAGTTTCGACAGGGGGTACGAGCAGTACTTC
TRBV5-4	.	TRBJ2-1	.	CASSLSGAYNEQFF	TGTGCCAGCAGCTTGTCGGGGGCCTACAATGAGCAGTTCTTC
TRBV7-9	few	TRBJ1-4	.	CASSLVQGPNEKLFF	TGTGCCAGCAGCTTAGTACAGGGCCCTAATGAAAAACTGTTTTTT
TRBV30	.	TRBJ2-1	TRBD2	CAWGTSGRVNEQFF	TGTGCCTGGGGGACTAGCGGGCGGGTGAATGAGCAGTTCTTC
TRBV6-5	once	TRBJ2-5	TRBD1	CASSDRDRVGTQYF	TGTGCCAGCAGCGACAGGGATAGGGTCGGGACCCAGTACTTC
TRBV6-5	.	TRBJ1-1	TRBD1	CASSWGQGRTEAFF	TGTGCCAGCAGTTGGGGACAGGGAAGAACTGAAGCTTTCTTT
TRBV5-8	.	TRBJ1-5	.	CASSFGGKSNQPQHF	TGTGCCAGCAGCTTCGGGGGTAAGAGCAATCAGCCCCAGCATTTT
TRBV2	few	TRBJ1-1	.	CASSDSTGYTEAFF	TGTGCCAGCAGTGATTCGACAGGTTACACTGAAGCTTTCTTT
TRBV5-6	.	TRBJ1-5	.	CASSDGVNQPQHF	TGTGCCAGCAGCGACGGAGTAAATCAGCCCCAGCATTTT
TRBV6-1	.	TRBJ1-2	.	CASILTASYGYTF	TGTGCCAGCATTCTGACTGCAAGCTATGGCTACACCTTC
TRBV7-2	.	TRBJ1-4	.	CASSLPPTGKLFF	TGTGCCAGCAGCTTACCCCCGACTGGAAAACTGTTTTTT
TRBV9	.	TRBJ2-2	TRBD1	CASSPRTGLAGELFF	TGTGCCAGCAGCCCTCGGACAGGGCTGGCCGGGGAGCTGTTTTTT
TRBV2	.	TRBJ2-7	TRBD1	CASSAGTGGGYEQYF	TGTGCCAGCAGTGCAGGGACAGGGGGAGGCTACGAGCAGTACTTC
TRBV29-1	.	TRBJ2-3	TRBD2	CSGGGSDTQYF	TGCAGCGGGGGGGGGTCAGATACGCAGTATTTT
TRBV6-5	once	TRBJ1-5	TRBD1	CASRATGGRRQPQHF	TGTGCCAGCAGGGCTACAGGGGGCCGGCGGCAGCCCCAGCATTTT
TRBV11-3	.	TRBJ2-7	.	CASSLDSLSTKYF	TGTGCCAGCAGCTTAGATTCACTCTCAACTAAGTACTTC
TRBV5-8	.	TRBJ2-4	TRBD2	CASSLYAGGKNIQYF	TGTGCCAGCAGCTTGTACGCGGGGGGGAAAAACATTCAGTACTTC
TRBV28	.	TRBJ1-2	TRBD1	CASSPRGLYGYTF	TGTGCCAGCAGTCCCAGGGGGCTCTATGGCTACACCTTC
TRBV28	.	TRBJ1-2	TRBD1	CASTPDRGSYGYTF	TGTGCCAGCACCCCGGACAGGGGAAGCTATGGCTACACCTTC
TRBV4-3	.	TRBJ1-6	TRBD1	CASSQGTREGGNSPLHF	TGCGCCAGCAGCCAGGGGACAAGGGAAGGGGGCAATTCACCCCTCCACTTT